This T cell receptor (beta chain) is from a study of blood T cell repertoires in COVID-19. V lost 0 bases, J lost 7 bases, and 22 bases lay in between. Germline values: CDR1 MNHEY, CDR2 SVGEGT. The CDR3 has 18 amino acids. Sequencing was performed with immunoSEQ multiplex PCR; in TCRdb, only in-frame clones are kept and a portion is missing. The table records 250,000 or so clones, about 91% of them present only once. This clonotype was sampled from a woman in her 40s with acute COVID-19. This chain links TRBV6-2 or TRBV6-3 with TRBJ2-1; D remains ambiguous. Source material: PBMCs or T cells enriched from blood (not recorded which). CDR3 region: CASSYSVTRTSFGNEQFF. The CDR3 DNA sequence: TGTGCCAGCAGTTACTCCGTGACTCGTACGTCCTTTGGGAATGAGCAGTTCTTC.